One sample yielded the 12 T cell receptor beta chains listed below, sequenced in a study of T cells in Graves' hyperthyroidism and ophthalmopathy. Regions amplified from RNA transcripts were the TCR beta CDR3 regions. Using the HTBI primer set, a first-round RT-PCR was run on the TCR CDR3. From the multiplex PCR reads, TCRdb called clonotypes with MiXCR, one entry per CDR3 protein. The sample records hundreds of thousands of distinct CDR3 sequences, around 15% being singletons. The sequencing sample was made of blood. The receptors shown here come from a woman under 30 with Graves' hyperthyroidism.

This clonotype was seen many times. The chain combines TRBV13 with TRBJ1-2; 7 bases agree with TRBD1. The CDR3 is made up of 15 amino acids. Trimming at V came to 5 bases and at J to 4 bases, leaving 10 bases not matched to a gene. CDR1 is PRHDT and CDR2 is FYEKMQ in the germline V gene (reference sequence). The CDR3 DNA reads as TGTGCCAGCAGCGACAGGGACAGCGGCCCCTATGGCTACACCTTC. Translating gives CASSDRDSGPYGYTF.

This clonotype showed up just a few times. The chain couples TRBV12-3 or TRBV12-4 to TRBJ2-1; no reliable D call. The V end was cut by 6 bases, the J end by 2 bases, with 14 bases between. CDR3 size: 15 residues. This CDR3 reads CASSSRLVPYNEQFF. CDR3 coding DNA: TGTGCCAGCAGCTCCCGACTGGTCCCCTACAATGAGCAGTTCTTC.

J is TRBJ1-2 and V is TRBV19, with 10 bases that match TRBD1. Trimming at V came to 6 bases and at J to 4 bases, leaving 8 bases not matched to a gene. This CDR3 has 15 residues. Germline assignment: CDR1 LNHDA and CDR2 SQIVND (reference sequence). Here the CDR3 DNA reads TGTGCCAGTAGACTTGGGACAGGGGTCCTCTATGGCTACACCTTC. The encoded protein is CASRLGTGVLYGYTF.

This clonotype was counted at least ten times. The gene calls are TRBV28 and TRBJ2-7; D might be TRBD1 (6 bases). The germline V gene has CDR1 MDHEN and CDR2 SYDVKM. The CDR3 has 16 amino acids. Trimming removed 3 bases at V and 0 bases at J, with 15 bases between. The chain's CDR3 is CASSFSTGTSSYEQYF. For the CDR3, the DNA is TGTGCCAGCAGTTTTTCAACAGGGACATCCTCCTACGAGCAGTACTTC.

CDR3 amino acids: CASSGRPQYNEQFF. The CDR3 region has the DNA TGTGCCAGCAGTGGTCGACCCCAGTACAATGAGCAGTTCTTC. The V call is TRBV6-1, the J call TRBJ2-1; D uncertain. This CDR3 comprises 14 residues. Germline values: CDR1 MNHNS, CDR2 SASEGT. Trimming stripped 4 bases from V and 4 bases from J, with 11 bases between.

Of note for this clonotype: One end of the junction is discordant with germline, which a read error may explain. The chain has TRBV5-1 and TRBJ2-7; D uncertain. CDR3 length: 12 amino acids. Per germline, CDR1 SGHRS and CDR2 YFSETQ. This CDR3 is CANSSPSYEQYF. The DNA of the CDR3 is TGCGCCAACAGCTCCCCCTCCTACGAGCAGTACTTC.

The table lists this clonotype with a few counts. The chain joins TRBV10-3 to TRBJ2-3, with D perhaps TRBD2 (5 bases). V was clipped by 6 bases and J by 6 bases, with 16 bases between them. This CDR3 has 14 residues. From germline, CDR1 is ENHRY and CDR2 SYGVKD. CDR3 amino acids: CAIRGLSASDTQYF. The CDR3, as DNA: TGTGCCATCAGAGGACTCTCCGCGTCCGATACGCAGTATTTT.

This clonotype was observed a handful of times. Here the CDR3 DNA reads TGTGCCAGTAGTGAAGGACAGGTATTTCGCATGAACACTGAAGCTTTCTTT. This gives the protein CASSEGQVFRMNTEAFF. This sequence joins TRBV19 and TRBJ1-1, with 7 positions matching TRBD1. Germline lookup yields CDR1 LNHDA and CDR2 SQIVND (reference sequence). CDR3 length: 17 residues. The V gene end was trimmed by 5 bases and the J gene end by 0 bases; junction bases not matched to a gene: 12.

This clonotype has more than one count but fewer than ten. The J gene is TRBJ1-5, the V gene TRBV6-9; maybe TRBD1 (5 bases). The CDR3 loop spans 16 amino acids. The ends were cut back, 4 bases at V and 7 bases at J, with 20 bases in the middle. CDR1 and CDR2 (germline): MNHGY, SVAAGI. The CDR3 bases are TGTGCCAGCAGTTCAAGATTACAGGCACCGCGGCAGCCCCAGCATTTT. Its protein product is CASSSRLQAPRQPQHF.

The chain couples TRBV18 to TRBJ2-1, with TRBD2 matching over 7 bases. Losses at the gene ends were 5 bases for V and 4 bases for J; bases not matched to a gene: 23. Germline assignment: CDR1 KGHSH and CDR2 LQKENI. This CDR3 spans 20 amino acids. CDR3 sequence reads: CASSMYRAGSSRINYNEQFF. The CDR3, as DNA: TGTGCCAGCTCAATGTATCGAGCGGGGTCAAGCCGGATCAATTACAATGAGCAGTTCTTC.

At least ten counts were recorded for this clonotype. The V gene is TRBV28, the J gene TRBJ2-1; TRBD2 matches at 10 bases. Germline-derived CDR1 and CDR2 are MDHEN and SYDVKM. With V trimmed by 0 bases and J by 2 bases, 7 bases remained unmatched. The CDR3 is 18 residues long. The CDR3 region is CASSLWVSGGKAYNEQFF. The DNA for the CDR3 is TGTGCCAGCAGTTTATGGGTTAGCGGGGGGAAAGCCTACAATGAGCAGTTCTTC.

The rearrangement links TRBV6-2 or TRBV6-3 to TRBJ2-1; the D is unclear. The CDR3 consists of 17 residues. Trimming removed 4 bases from V and 0 bases from J, with 16 bases in between. Germline V gives CDR1 MNHEY, CDR2 SVGEGT. The CDR3 nucleotides are TGTGCCAGCAGTTTACTCATAGAGCGCCCCTCCTACAATGAGCAGTTCTTC. It codes for CASSLLIERPSYNEQFF.